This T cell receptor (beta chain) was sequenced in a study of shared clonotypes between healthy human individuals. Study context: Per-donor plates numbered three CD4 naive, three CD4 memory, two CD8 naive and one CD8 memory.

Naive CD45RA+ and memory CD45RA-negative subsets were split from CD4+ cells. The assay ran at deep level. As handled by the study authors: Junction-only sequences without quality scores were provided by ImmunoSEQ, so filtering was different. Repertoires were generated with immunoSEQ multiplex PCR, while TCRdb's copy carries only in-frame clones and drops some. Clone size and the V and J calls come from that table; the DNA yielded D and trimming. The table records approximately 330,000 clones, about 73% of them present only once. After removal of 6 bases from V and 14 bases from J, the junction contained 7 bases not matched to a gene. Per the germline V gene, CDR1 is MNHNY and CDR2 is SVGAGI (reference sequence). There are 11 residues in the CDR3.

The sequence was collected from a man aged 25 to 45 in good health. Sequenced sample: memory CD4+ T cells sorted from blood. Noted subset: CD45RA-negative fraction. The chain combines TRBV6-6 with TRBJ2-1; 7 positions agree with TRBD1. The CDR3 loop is CASSLTGREFF. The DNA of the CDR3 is TGTGCCAGCAGCCTGACAGGGCGCGAGTTCTTC.